This is a list of T cell receptor beta chains from one sample in a study of spatial heterogeneity in lung cancer. TCRdb re-called the 5' RACE reads with MiXCR, one entry per CDR3 protein. The sample holds some 64,000 distinct CDR3 sequences, 8.4% seen once. This material consisted of PBMCs, taken at surgery. The source is a female donor with early-stage non-small cell lung cancer. CDR3s include the opening cysteine and the closing phenylalanine or tryptophan. D genes are given only for firm matches. Only part of the rows carry a size: once, few, many, or a class if the clone is expanded.

many	TRBJ1-5	TRBV12-3/TRBV12-4	.	TGTGCCAGCAGTCGAGGGCCAGGGGATCAGCCCCAGCATTTT	CASSRGPGDQPQHF
.	TRBJ1-1	TRBV18	.	TGTGCCAGCTCACCACCAGCTCGTGTAGGGACTGAAGCTTTCTTT	CASSPPARVGTEAFF
few	TRBJ2-5	TRBV7-9	.	TGTGCCAGCAGCTTAGCGTTGGGGACTTGGGAGACCCAGTACTTC	CASSLALGTWETQYF
few	TRBJ2-7	TRBV12-3/TRBV12-4	TRBD2	TGTGCCAGCAGTTTTGGGGGAGGGCTCTCCCCCAGCTCCTACGAGCAGTACTTC	CASSFGGGLSPSSYEQYF
many	TRBJ2-2	TRBV10-3	TRBD2	TGTGCCATCAGCCCCGGGACTATAGCCAACGGGGAGCTGTTTTTT	CAISPGTIANGELFF
few	TRBJ1-5	TRBV12-3/TRBV12-4	.	TGTGCCAGCAGTTTAGTCCCAAATCAGCCCCAGCATTTT	CASSLVPNQPQHF
few	TRBJ1-1	TRBV11-2	.	TGTGCCAGCAGCCTAGAGCTGGGTAGGGGAGCTTTCTTT	CASSLELGRGAFF
few	TRBJ1-1	TRBV20-1	TRBD1	TGCAGTGCCCCCCTGAGGGGGCTGAACACTGAAGCTTTCTTT	CSAPLRGLNTEAFF
few	TRBJ2-7	TRBV3-1	.	TGTGCCAGCAGCCAAGGGCGCGGGATTCTTTGGCAGTACTTC	CASSQGRGILWQYF
.	TRBJ1-4	TRBV4-1	.	TGCGCCAGCAGCCACCACGGGACCTCTGAAAAACTGTTTTTT	CASSHHGTSEKLFF
many	TRBJ1-1	TRBV5-1	TRBD1	TGCGCCAGCAGCCTCCAGGGGGCCCCGGATGGGACTGAAGCTTTCTTT	CASSLQGAPDGTEAFF
.	TRBJ2-5	TRBV7-8	.	TGTGCCAGCAGCCCCTGGCAAAACCAAGAGACCCAGTACTTC	CASSPWQNQETQYF
many	TRBJ1-1	TRBV6-2/TRBV6-3	TRBD1	TGTGCCAGCAGTACGACAGGGGGTAGGGGCACTGAAGCTTTCTTT	CASSTTGGRGTEAFF
many	TRBJ2-2	TRBV29-1	.	TGCAGCGTTGAAGTGCGGAACACCGGGGAGCTGTTTTTT	CSVEVRNTGELFF
few	TRBJ2-7	TRBV9	.	TGTGCCAGCCGCGGGACGGTGAGCGACGAGCAGTACTTC	CASRGTVSDEQYF
many	TRBJ1-5	TRBV20-1	.	TGCAGTGCCACACAGGGAGGGGACCGCAATCAGCCCCAGCATTTT	CSATQGGDRNQPQHF
.	TRBJ2-6	TRBV7-3	.	TGTGCCAGCAGCCCCGGAAGGGACGGGGCCAACGTCCTGACTTTC	CASSPGRDGANVLTF
.	TRBJ1-1	TRBV12-3/TRBV12-4	.	TGTGCCAGCAGTTCACCTAGAGGGGGCACTGAAGCTTTCTTT	CASSSPRGGTEAFF
few	TRBJ2-5	TRBV20-1	TRBD2	TGCAGTGCTTTGGACGCTAGCGGCGGGGAGACCCAGTACTTC	CSALDASGGETQYF
many	TRBJ2-3	TRBV7-7	.	TGTGCCAGCAGCTTAACGGGGAGTAATACGCAGTATTTT	CASSLTGSNTQYF
many	TRBJ1-1	TRBV28	TRBD1	TGTGCCAGCAGTTTGGGTGACAGGGTGGCCACTGAAGCTTTCTTT	CASSLGDRVATEAFF
.	TRBJ2-6	TRBV6-4	.	TGTGCCAGCAGTGACATTGGCAATAGGGGCTCTGGGGCCAACGTCCTGACTTTC	CASSDIGNRGSGANVLTF
.	TRBJ2-5	TRBV6-1	TRBD2	TGTGCCAGCAGGAAAAGGACTAGCGGACAAGAGACCCAGTACTTC	CASRKRTSGQETQYF
.	TRBJ2-7	TRBV2	.	TGTGCCAGCAGTGAAGCGTCTCGGGGGTCCTACGAGCAGTACTTC	CASSEASRGSYEQYF
many	TRBJ1-6	TRBV29-1	.	TGCAGCGCCCAGACGGGAGGGTCTTCACCCCTCCACTTT	CSAQTGGSSPLHF
few	TRBJ2-7	TRBV20-1	TRBD2	TGCAGTGCTATTCCCGGGACTACTGACTACGAGCAGTACTTC	CSAIPGTTDYEQYF
many	TRBJ1-5	TRBV2	TRBD1	TGTGCCAGCAGGCGACAGGGGGAGGTTGAGGCCCAGCATTTT	CASRRQGEVEAQHF
.	TRBJ2-7	TRBV7-3	.	TGTGCCAGCAGCTTGGGGGTAGGGGAGCAGTACTTC	CASSLGVGEQYF
few	TRBJ2-7	TRBV18	TRBD1	TGTGCCAGCTCGCCCAGGGGACAGAACTACGAGCAGTACTTC	CASSPRGQNYEQYF
few	TRBJ2-5	TRBV6-5	TRBD1	TGTGCCAGCAGTTCATGGACAGGAGAGACCCAGTACTTC	CASSSWTGETQYF
few	TRBJ1-1	TRBV12-3/TRBV12-4	.	TGTGCCAGCAGTGGCGACAGGATGAACACTGAAGCTTTCTTT	CASSGDRMNTEAFF
many	TRBJ2-2	TRBV6-6	.	TGTGCCAGCAGTTACCCCGGGGATCCTTTCGACCCGAACACCGGGGAGCTGTTTTTT	CASSYPGDPFDPNTGELFF
many	TRBJ2-5	TRBV7-9	.	TGTGCCAGCAGCTTAGGCGGGGAAGATTGGGAGACCCAGTACTTC	CASSLGGEDWETQYF
.	TRBJ1-1	TRBV7-8	.	TGTGCCAGCAGCCCACAATTAGGGGGAGGAACTGAAGCTTTCTTT	CASSPQLGGGTEAFF
few	TRBJ1-2	TRBV7-3	.	TGTGCCAGCAGCTTAGGGCGCCTAGATGGCTACACCTTC	CASSLGRLDGYTF
.	TRBJ1-4	TRBV20-1	.	TGCAGTGCTAGAGGCAGGGCCCGTGGATTTGAAAAACTGTTTTTT	CSARGRARGFEKLFF
few	TRBJ2-7	TRBV12-3/TRBV12-4	.	TGTGCCAGCAGTCCCCCCGGGTTCGGGGCCGAGCAGTACTTC	CASSPPGFGAEQYF
many	TRBJ2-1	TRBV7-6	.	TGTGCCAGCAGCTTAGCTCCCGAGGCTCCCGGGGAGCAGTTCTTC	CASSLAPEAPGEQFF
many	TRBJ2-1	TRBV12-3/TRBV12-4	TRBD2	TGTGCCAGCACCCCTCGGACTAGCGGGAGTTCGAGTGAGCAGTTCTTC	CASTPRTSGSSSEQFF
.	TRBJ2-7	TRBV29-1	TRBD2	TGCAGCGTTCTACGGGGGGGCAGGGCCTACGAGCAGTACTTC	CSVLRGGRAYEQYF
many	TRBJ2-2	TRBV7-9	TRBD2	TGTGCCAGCAGCCGCTATAGCGGGGCCGCGAACACCGGGGAGCTGTTTTTT	CASSRYSGAANTGELFF
.	TRBJ1-1	TRBV7-9	.	TGTGCCAGCAGCTCCTTTGGGAACACTGAAGCTTTCTTT	CASSSFGNTEAFF
few	TRBJ1-1	TRBV10-3	.	TGTGCCATCAGTGACAGTACTGAAGCTTTCTTT	CAISDSTEAFF
.	TRBJ1-6	TRBV12-3/TRBV12-4	.	TGTGCCAGCACCCCCAGGGGTGGTAATTCACCCCTCCACTTT	CASTPRGGNSPLHF
few	TRBJ1-1	TRBV7-9	.	TGTGCCAGCAGCTTTAGGTCAGGGTTCACTGAAGCTTTCTTT	CASSFRSGFTEAFF
many	TRBJ2-3	TRBV9	.	TGTGCCAGCAGCTCTCCCGGCAGGGACCAAAGCACAGATACGCAGTATTTT	CASSSPGRDQSTDTQYF
.	TRBJ2-7	TRBV12-3/TRBV12-4	TRBD1	TGTGCCAGCAGTGGAGAACAGGGGTACGAGCAGTACTTC	CASSGEQGYEQYF
.	TRBJ2-7	TRBV5-1	TRBD2	TGCGCCAGCAGCCCGCGAAGCGGGGTTAGCTCCTACGAGCAGTACTTC	CASSPRSGVSSYEQYF
few	TRBJ2-7	TRBV12-3/TRBV12-4	TRBD2	TGTGCCAGCAGTTCAACCCCAGGACTAGCGGAGACCTACGAGCAGTACTTC	CASSSTPGLAETYEQYF
few	TRBJ2-4	TRBV9	.	TGTGCCAGCAGCGTAGACGGGGTAAACATTCAGTACTTC	CASSVDGVNIQYF
few	TRBJ2-7	TRBV29-1	.	TGCAGCGTAGCGCGTACGAACGAGCAGTACTTC	CSVARTNEQYF
many	TRBJ2-1	TRBV24-1	.	TGTGCCACCAGTGTATACGGAAGCTCCTACAATGAGCAGTTCTTC	CATSVYGSSYNEQFF
.	TRBJ1-1	TRBV12-3/TRBV12-4	TRBD1	TGTGCCACAAACAGGGGAGGAAGCACTGAAGCTTTCTTT	CATNRGGSTEAFF